A selection of T cell receptor beta chains follows, all from one sample in a study of OX40 agonist ivuxolimab in advanced cancers. Profiled with immunoSEQ multiplex PCR; TCRdb holds only in-frame clones, not every one. The table records 8,500 to 11,000 clones, just over 75% of them present only once. Sequenced here: CD4+ or CD8+ T cells sorted from blood, sampled in a trial of the OX40 agonist ivuxolimab. The receptors derive from an adult with an advanced solid tumor such as melanoma, head and neck, liver or kidney cancer. Each CDR3 is given with its conserved first and last residue. Each record gives: V gene, J gene, CDR3 length, CDR3 protein.

v_call: TRBV14; j_call: TRBJ2-3; cdr3_length: 16; cdr3_aa: CASSQGKGWATDTQYF
v_call: TRBV4-1; j_call: TRBJ1-5; cdr3_length: 15; cdr3_aa: CASSQDGGANQPQHF
v_call: TRBV19; j_call: TRBJ2-2; cdr3_length: 14; cdr3_aa: CASSITGVTGELFF
v_call: TRBV7-9; j_call: TRBJ2-1; cdr3_length: 16; cdr3_aa: CASSLSVAGDYNEQFF
v_call: TRBV28; j_call: TRBJ2-7; cdr3_length: 16; cdr3_aa: CASKSRSSGRSYEQYF
v_call: TRBV27; j_call: TRBJ2-5; cdr3_length: 15; cdr3_aa: CASSLSWLDMETQYF
v_call: TRBV27; j_call: TRBJ1-5; cdr3_length: 16; cdr3_aa: CASSKTGFGGHQPQHF
v_call: TRBV2; j_call: TRBJ2-1; cdr3_length: 15; cdr3_aa: CASSEGLAAYNEQFF
v_call: TRBV7-9; j_call: TRBJ2-3; cdr3_length: 17; cdr3_aa: CASSSNVIASGWGTQYF
v_call: TRBV5-4; j_call: TRBJ2-1; cdr3_length: 15; cdr3_aa: CASSQDNGASYEQFF
v_call: TRBV10-2; j_call: TRBJ2-5; cdr3_length: 16; cdr3_aa: CASSTLGLAGQETQYF
v_call: TRBV6-1; j_call: TRBJ1-2; cdr3_length: 14; cdr3_aa: CASTMDVFYYGYTF
v_call: TRBV5-1; j_call: TRBJ2-7; cdr3_length: 15; cdr3_aa: CASSEGRGILYEQYF
v_call: TRBV19; j_call: TRBJ2-1; cdr3_length: 15; cdr3_aa: CASMMAASVNNEQFF
v_call: TRBV7-9; j_call: TRBJ2-5; cdr3_length: 16; cdr3_aa: CASSLGALGGSETQYF
v_call: TRBV28; j_call: TRBJ2-7; cdr3_length: 14; cdr3_aa: CASSLGRLTYEQYF
v_call: TRBV28; j_call: TRBJ2-5; cdr3_length: 13; cdr3_aa: CASSLPPSGTQYF
v_call: TRBV27; j_call: TRBJ1-4; cdr3_length: 12; cdr3_aa: CASRAWGEKLFF
v_call: TRBV6-1; j_call: TRBJ1-1; cdr3_length: 14; cdr3_aa: CASSEVRLNTEAFF
v_call: TRBV27; j_call: TRBJ2-4; cdr3_length: 15; cdr3_aa: CASSLSGVAKNIQYF
v_call: TRBV6-1; j_call: TRBJ2-5; cdr3_length: 17; cdr3_aa: CASSENLRGYLQETQYF
v_call: TRBV6-5; j_call: TRBJ1-5; cdr3_length: 13; cdr3_aa: CASSRTGSQPQHF
v_call: TRBV27; j_call: TRBJ2-7; cdr3_length: 14; cdr3_aa: CASSFAGGPYEQYF
v_call: TRBV29-1; j_call: TRBJ2-1; cdr3_length: 16; cdr3_aa: CSVVDLGVGPHNEQFF
v_call: TRBV6-1; j_call: TRBJ2-1; cdr3_length: 13; cdr3_aa: CASSEEQHNEQFF
v_call: TRBV6-1; j_call: TRBJ2-1; cdr3_length: 13; cdr3_aa: CASSQDGPIEQFF
v_call: TRBV5-6; j_call: TRBJ2-3; cdr3_length: 19; cdr3_aa: CASSSRGSGRAVATDTQYF
v_call: TRBV2; j_call: TRBJ2-7; cdr3_length: 16; cdr3_aa: CASSGYRGSGVYEQYF
v_call: TRBV29-1; j_call: TRBJ2-5; cdr3_length: 11; cdr3_aa: CSADTVGTQYF
v_call: TRBV11-2; j_call: TRBJ2-7; cdr3_length: 13; cdr3_aa: CASSPPGGDEQYF
v_call: TRBV28; j_call: TRBJ2-5; cdr3_length: 18; cdr3_aa: CASSLTVGRGPRQETQYF
v_call: TRBV27; j_call: TRBJ2-3; cdr3_length: 17; cdr3_aa: CASSLSLRGQRTDTQYF
v_call: TRBV7-9; j_call: TRBJ1-4; cdr3_length: 15; cdr3_aa: CASSFPQEGGEKLFF
v_call: TRBV11-2; j_call: TRBJ1-2; cdr3_length: 15; cdr3_aa: CASSLEAGTGLGYTF
v_call: TRBV28; j_call: TRBJ2-7; cdr3_length: 14; cdr3_aa: CASSLSSPLYEQYF
v_call: TRBV4-1; j_call: TRBJ2-3; cdr3_length: 18; cdr3_aa: CASSQLPPGTSGTDTQYF